This TCR beta chain was captured in a study of T cells in Graves' hyperthyroidism and ophthalmopathy. Study-level findings and limits: Most clonotypes expanded in the thyroid (above 0.001) were also present in blood.

About this clonotype itself: Its cognate antigen is unknown.

Regions amplified from RNA transcripts were the TCR beta CDR3 regions. The TCR CDR3 first-round RT-PCR relied on the HTBI primer set. TCRdb reprocessed the multiplex PCR reads with MiXCR, giving one entry per CDR3 protein. Seen here are about 590,000 distinct CDR3 sequences, 15% to 18% observed once, and the top ten hold around 7.3%. Each 10 ml fresh peripheral blood draw supplied the PBMCs. CDR3 length: 15 residues. Germline assignment: CDR1 DFQATT and CDR2 SNEGSKA (reference sequence). Trimming cost V 0 bases and J 7 bases; bases outside gene matches: 6. The sequence derives from a woman in her 30s with Graves' hyperthyroidism. J is TRBJ2-1 and V is TRBV20-1; TRBD2 matches 10 bases. Sequencing was carried out using blood. The CDR3 here is CSARDLAGVGNEQFF. The CDR3 DNA is TGCAGTGCTAGAGATCTAGCGGGAGTGGGGAATGAGCAGTTCTTC.